These T cell receptor beta chains were read from a single sample in a study of control samples from healthy donors and cancer patients. Assay: immunoSEQ multiplex PCR; the TCRdb copy retains only in-frame clones and omits some. The sample has about 61,000 clones; 90% are singletons. Sequenced input: PBMCs. All receptors come from a man in his sixties with colorectal cancer. Both conserved end residues are part of each CDR3. D genes are given only for firm matches. Size tells how often a clone was seen (once, few, many) or the class of an expanded clone, and some rows leave it out.

D gene	V gene	J gene	clone size	CDR3 DNA	CDR3 protein
TRBD2	TRBV5-1	TRBJ2-5	-	TGCGCCAGCAGCTTGGAACAGCGGGGGGTGGTAGAGACCCAGTACTTC	CASSLEQRGVVETQYF
-	TRBV5-1	TRBJ2-3	-	TGCGCCAGCAGCTTGCTGGTAGGCACAGATACGCAGTATTTT	CASSLLVGTDTQYF
TRBD1	TRBV28	TRBJ1-2	-	TGTGCCAGCAGTTTATGGACAGGGGGCGCTTCGGGGAGTGGCTACACCTTC	CASSLWTGGASGSGYTF
-	TRBV5-4	TRBJ1-4	once	TGTGCCAGCAGCCCGGGGGGGATATCAGACGAAAAACTGTTTTTT	CASSPGGISDEKLFF
-	TRBV19	TRBJ2-2	once	TGTGCCAGTATGCCAACCCTGAACACCGGGGAGCTGTTTTTT	CASMPTLNTGELFF
-	TRBV2	TRBJ1-6	few	TGTGCCAGCAGTGTTAGGCAGGGGAATTCACCCCTCCACTTT	CASSVRQGNSPLHF
-	TRBV7-9	TRBJ2-5	-	TGTGCCAGCAGCTTAGGCGTCGGGGTACTACAAGAGACCCAGTACTTC	CASSLGVGVLQETQYF
TRBD2	TRBV6-2/TRBV6-3	TRBJ2-5	-	TGTGCCAGCAGTTACGGTGTCCTAGCGGGGGCGCAAGAGACCCAGTACTTC	CASSYGVLAGAQETQYF
TRBD1	TRBV5-1	TRBJ2-2	-	TGCGCCAGCAGCCGGGACAGAACCACCGGGGAGCTGTTTTTT	CASSRDRTTGELFF
-	TRBV14	TRBJ2-3	-	TGTGCCAGCAGCCCCGGGACTTACCACACAGATACGCAGTATTTT	CASSPGTYHTDTQYF
-	TRBV9	TRBJ1-3	-	TGTGCCAGCAGACCACAGGCGGATATTGGAAACACCATATATTTT	CASRPQADIGNTIYF
TRBD2	TRBV6-4	TRBJ2-5	-	TGTGCCAGCAGTGAAACCGGGGGGGCCGGCCAAGAGACCCAGTACTTC	CASSETGGAGQETQYF
-	TRBV27	TRBJ2-2	-	TGTGCCAGCAGTAGGGGGACGAACACCGGGGAGCTGTTTTTT	CASSRGTNTGELFF
-	TRBV2	TRBJ2-2	-	TGTGCCAGCAGTGAAGCACAAGGGGGGGGAAACACCGGGGAGCTGTTTTTT	CASSEAQGGGNTGELFF
-	TRBV5-1	TRBJ2-7	-	TGCGCCAGCAGCTTGGCTGGGACATACGAGCAGTACTTC	CASSLAGTYEQYF
-	TRBV19	TRBJ2-7	-	TGTGCCAGTAGTATGGGGACAAGGACCTACGAGCAGTACTTC	CASSMGTRTYEQYF
-	TRBV4-2	TRBJ2-5	few	TGTGCCAGCCGCCGGGGACAAGAGACCCAGTACTTC	CASRRGQETQYF
TRBD1	TRBV27	TRBJ1-5	-	TGTGCCACACCCAGGGGGACAGGGACTTATAGCAATCAGCCCCAGCATTTT	CATPRGTGTYSNQPQHF
TRBD1	TRBV7-9	TRBJ1-1	-	TGTGCCAGCAGCTTAGACAGGGGGCGAGGCATGAACACTGAAGCTTTCTTT	CASSLDRGRGMNTEAFF
-	TRBV7-3	TRBJ2-1	-	TGTGCCAGCAGCGCCCCCGGGACAAATAATGAGCAGTTCTTC	CASSAPGTNNEQFF
-	TRBV27	TRBJ2-7	-	TGTGCCAGCAGTTTATCAAAAGGGAGCGCCTACGAGCAGTACTTC	CASSLSKGSAYEQYF
TRBD1	TRBV5-1	TRBJ2-7	-	TGCGCCAGCAGCCGGGACAGGGATTTCTACGAGCAGTACTTC	CASSRDRDFYEQYF
TRBD2	TRBV7-2	TRBJ2-7	-	TGTGCCAGCAGCTTAGCTTTCGGCGGGAGCTACGAGCAGTACTTC	CASSLAFGGSYEQYF
-	TRBV5-4	TRBJ1-2	-	TGTGCCAGCAGCTTGGGGTCAGGGAACCCTGGCTACACCTTC	CASSLGSGNPGYTF
-	TRBV6-1	TRBJ1-2	once	TGTGCCAGCAGTGAAGGGCGGGACTATGGCTACACCTTC	CASSEGRDYGYTF
-	TRBV7-2	TRBJ2-5	-	TGTGCCAGCAGCTTAGACCCGGGGGTGGGGGAGACCCAGTACTTC	CASSLDPGVGETQYF
-	TRBV5-1	TRBJ1-1	-	TGCGCCAGCAGCTCCCAGCGGGCCGTTGAAGCTTTCTTT	CASSSQRAVEAFF
TRBD2	TRBV2	TRBJ2-1	-	TGTGCCAGCAGGGAACTAGCGGGGGAGTACAATGAGCAGTTCTTC	CASRELAGEYNEQFF
TRBD2	TRBV27	TRBJ2-7	-	TGTGCCAGCGCCCCCCGGGACTACTCCTACGAGCAGTACTTC	CASAPRDYSYEQYF
TRBD1	TRBV27	TRBJ2-7	-	TGTGCCAGCAGCGCATCGGGACAGGCGTCCTACGAGCAGTACTTC	CASSASGQASYEQYF
-	TRBV29-1	TRBJ1-2	-	TGCAGCGTACTCCGGGACGGTAACTATGGCTACACCTTC	CSVLRDGNYGYTF
TRBD1	TRBV4-3	TRBJ1-2	-	TGCGCCAGCAGCCAAGATGCCCCGGGACAGGGGATCAGTGGGAACTATGGCTACACCTTC	CASSQDAPGQGISGNYGYTF
-	TRBV28	TRBJ1-1	once	TGTGCCAGCAGTTCCATACGCGGACAGAGTGAAGCTTTCTTT	CASSSIRGQSEAFF
TRBD1	TRBV4-1	TRBJ1-5	-	TGCGCCAGCAGCCAAGGGACAGGCTATAGCAATCAGCCCCAGCATTTT	CASSQGTGYSNQPQHF
-	TRBV4-3	TRBJ2-2	-	TGCGCCAGCAGCCCCTTCTTAAACTCCGGGGAGCTGTTTTTT	CASSPFLNSGELFF
-	TRBV24-1	TRBJ2-2	-	TGTGCCACCAGTGAGACGAACACCGGGGAGCTGTTTTTT	CATSETNTGELFF
TRBD2	TRBV7-6	TRBJ2-7	-	TGTGCCAGCAGCTTAGGGGCCAGCGGGGGACTACCCTACGAGCAGTACTTC	CASSLGASGGLPYEQYF
TRBD2	TRBV13	TRBJ2-1	-	TGTGCCAGCAGCTTACCCCCGGGACTAGCTAAAAATGAGCAGTTCTTC	CASSLPPGLAKNEQFF
-	TRBV7-3	TRBJ2-3	-	TGTGCCAGCAGCTTGACGGCAGGGTTCACAGATACGCAGTATTTT	CASSLTAGFTDTQYF
TRBD2	TRBV7-8	TRBJ2-1	-	TGTGCCAGCAGTTCGTCTAGCGGGGGGGCCCTTGAGCAGTTCTTC	CASSSSSGGALEQFF
-	TRBV27	TRBJ1-2	-	TGTGCCAGCAGTTTACAAGGGGGAAAATTTGGCTACACCTTC	CASSLQGGKFGYTF
-	TRBV4-1	TRBJ2-7	once	TGCGCCAGCAGCCAAGTGCAGGGGAGCTACGAGCAGTACTTC	CASSQVQGSYEQYF
-	TRBV12-3/TRBV12-4	TRBJ1-6	-	TGTGCCAGCACCTCAGCGACCGCACCCCTCCACTTT	CASTSATAPLHF
-	TRBV5-1	TRBJ2-7	-	TGCGCCAGCAGCGGCGGGGTAAGTGACAGCGCCTACGAGCAGTACTTC	CASSGGVSDSAYEQYF
-	TRBV28	TRBJ1-2	once	TGTGCCAGCAGTCCCTCGCTATATGGCTACACCTTC	CASSPSLYGYTF
TRBD2	TRBV2	TRBJ2-1	-	TGTGCCAGCAGTGAAGCGCTCCTGCGGGGGGGCCCAAATGAGCAGTTCTTC	CASSEALLRGGPNEQFF
-	TRBV12-3/TRBV12-4	TRBJ2-3	few	TGTGCCAGCAGTTTAGCGCTTACAGATACGCAGTATTTT	CASSLALTDTQYF
TRBD2	TRBV6-1	TRBJ2-3	-	TGTGCCAGCAGTGAGTCAAGCGGGGGAGTACGTGATACGCAGTATTTT	CASSESSGGVRDTQYF
TRBD1	TRBV2	TRBJ1-5	-	TGTGCCAGCAGCGGCGCTGGGACAGGGTATAGCAATCAGCCCCAGCATTTT	CASSGAGTGYSNQPQHF
-	TRBV10-3	TRBJ2-2	-	TGTGCCATCAGTGAGGGGACGGTCCGGGAGCTGTTTTTT	CAISEGTVRELFF
-	TRBV5-4	TRBJ1-2	-	TGTGCCAGCACCCGTGGGGCTACTAACTATGGCTACACCTTC	CASTRGATNYGYTF
-	TRBV21-1	TRBJ2-1	-	TGTGCCAGCAGGGGTACAGCGTTGTGGGATAATGAGCAGTTCTTC	CASRGTALWDNEQFF
TRBD1	TRBV9	TRBJ1-1	-	TGTGCCAGCAGCGGGCAGGGGGGGCTGGGGACTGAAGCTTTCTTT	CASSGQGGLGTEAFF
-	TRBV25-1	TRBJ1-3	-	TGTGCCAGCAGGAAAGGGGGAAACACCATATATTTT	CASRKGGNTIYF
-	TRBV11-2	TRBJ2-5	-	TGTGCCAGCAGCTTCCGGGTGGACCTAGAGACCCAGTACTTC	CASSFRVDLETQYF
TRBD1	TRBV13	TRBJ2-1	-	TGTGCCAGCAGTTCCCGGGGGGACAGGGTGAATGAGCAGTTCTTC	CASSSRGDRVNEQFF